Shown below are 24 T cell receptor beta chains from a single sample sequenced in a study of glioma-infiltrating T cells. The iRepertoire nested amplicon-rescue multiplex PCR amplified TCR alpha and beta CDR3s from RNA. TCRdb itself ran the multiplex PCR reads through MiXCR, one entry per CDR3 protein. The sample shows more than 300,000 distinct CDR3 sequences, 41% of them seen only once. The sample taken for sequencing was glioma tissue, nonneoplastic brain tissue, or PBMCs (not recorded which). The receptors stem from a human donor with low-grade glioma or glioblastoma, undergoing nonglioma brain surgery, or in good health (not recorded which).

At least ten counts were recorded for this clonotype. The chain links TRBV27 to TRBJ1-2, with D hard to call. V was clipped by 2 bases and J by 2 bases, with 12 bases between them. CDR3 length: 15 residues. Germline lookup yields CDR1 MNHEY and CDR2 SMNVEV (reference sequence). CDR3 DNA sequence: TGTGCCAGCAGTTTAAGGTTTAGGACGAACTATGGCTACACCTTC. This gives the protein CASSLRFRTNYGYTF.

The V call is TRBV7-9, the J call TRBJ2-7; 9 positions match TRBD2. Trimming took 10 bases from V and 4 from J; bases not matched to a gene: 8. The CDR3 is 13 amino acids. Germline V gene sequence: CDR1 SEHNR, CDR2 FQNEAQ (reference sequence). The CDR3 sequence is CATMLAGRYEQYF. The CDR3 DNA reads TGTGCCACCATGCTAGCGGGGAGGTACGAGCAGTACTTC.

The V gene is TRBV7-3, the J gene TRBJ1-4; D is uncertain. The germline CDR1 and CDR2 sequences are SGHTA and FQGTGA. This CDR3 region has 13 residues. The V end was cut by 10 bases, the J end by 7 bases, with 16 bases between. The CDR3 is CAIACELGEKLFF. The CDR3 nucleotides are TGTGCCATCGCCTGTGAGCTGGGTGAAAAACTGTTTTTT.

A note on this clonotype: This is likely a read error, given that the CDR3 carries no conserved phenylalanine or tryptophan at its end. This sequence joins TRBV28 and TRBJ2-7; D gene uncertain. CDR3 size: 13 residues. In germline, CDR1 is MDHEN, CDR2 SYDVKM. V lost 7 bases and J lost 2, with 12 bases in between. The CDR3 region is CASTTPYPYEQYS. The CDR3 DNA reads TGTGCCAGCACCACTCCCTACCCCTACGAGCAGTACAGC.

This clonotype was recorded a few times. A read error may be the cause here, since a much bigger clone is one base away. The V and J genes are TRBV20-1 and TRBJ1-5; D is ambiguous. Germline V lookup: CDR1 DFQATT, CDR2 SNEGSKA (reference sequence). This CDR3 spans 17 amino acids. The CDR3: CGAAPPSGLQGNQPQHF. As DNA, the CDR3 is TGCGGTGCTGCCCCCCCTTCCGGTCTGCAGGGCAATCAGCCCCAGCATTTT.

As to this clonotype: At one end the junction does not follow the germline gene, possibly because of a read error. The chain is built from TRBV7-6 and TRBJ2-1; D gene unclear. Germline CDR1 reads SGHVS; CDR2 reads FNYEAQ. The CDR3 is made up of 12 amino acids. The CDR3 sequence: CASRFLRNEQFF. In DNA form, the CDR3 reads TGTGCTAGCAGATTCCTACGAAATGAGCAGTTCTTC.

The CDR3 loop reads CASALSPNYGYTF. The CDR3 region has the DNA TGTGCCAGCGCCCTCAGCCCTAACTATGGCTACACCTTC. This chain joins TRBV5-5 and TRBJ1-2; D gene uncertain. Germline-derived CDR1 and CDR2 are SGHKS and YYEKEE (reference sequence). Trimming stripped 7 bases from V and 0 bases from J, with 10 bases between. This CDR3 is 13 amino acids long.

The chain is built from TRBV7-8 and TRBJ2-4; weak D call: TRBD1 (5 bases). The CDR3 has 16 residues. Germline CDR1 is SGHVS and CDR2 is FQNEAQ. V lost 3 bases and J lost 0, with 12 bases in between. The CDR3 sequence is CASSFSRVLAKNIQYF. The CDR3 bases are TGTGCCAGCAGCTTTTCCAGGGTATTAGCCAAAAACATTCAGTACTTC. Based on the CDR3 plus reference TRBV7-8 and TRBJ2-4, the full variable domain is GAGVSQSPRYKVAKRGQDVALRCDPISGHVSLFWYQQALGQGPEFLTYFQNEAQLDKSGLPSDRFFAERPEGSVSTLKIQRTQQEDSAVYLCASSFSRVLAKNIQYFGAGTRLSVL.

The J gene is TRBJ2-1, the V gene TRBV29-1, with 10 bases aligning to TRBD1. Germline V gene data show CDR1 as SQVTM and CDR2 as ANQGSEA. With 3 bases clipped from V and 1 base from J, the junction kept 3 bases outside the gene matches. CDR3 size: 15 residues. CDR3 in amino acids: CSVEGDRGSYNEQFF. DNA for the CDR3: TGCAGCGTTGAGGGGGACAGGGGTTCCTACAATGAGCAGTTCTTC.

Of note for this clonotype: A much larger clone differs from this one at a single base, so this may be a read error. This CDR3 is CASSLAFPLTQETQCF. The CDR3 nucleotides read TGTGCCAGCAGCTTAGCGTTCCCGCTAACCCAAGAGACCCAGTGCTTC. The rearrangement uses TRBV7-2 and TRBJ2-5; no definite D call. Germline-derived CDR1 and CDR2 are SGHTA and FQGNSA. The CDR3 is 16 amino acids.

A few counts support this clonotype. The chain couples TRBV7-2 to TRBJ2-3; D is unresolved. Between the trimmed V and J ends, which lost 1 base and 0 bases, there was a span of 8 bases. Germline CDR1 is SGHTA and CDR2 is FQGNSA. This CDR3 is built from 15 residues. The CDR3 DNA reads as TGTGCCAGCAGCTTAGGAGCCCCTAGCACAGATACGCAGTATTTT. Its protein product is CASSLGAPSTDTQYF.

This clonotype was counted a few times. The chain employs TRBV18 and TRBJ1-2; D gene ambiguous. CDR1 and CDR2 from the germline V gene are KGHSH and LQKENI. CDR3 length: 12 amino acids. V was shortened by 3 bases and J by 6 bases, with 8 bases between the two germline ends. The CDR3 DNA reads TGTGCCAGCTCACCTTATAGAGATGGCTACACCTTC. The encoded protein is CASSPYRDGYTF. Based on the CDR3 plus reference TRBV18 and TRBJ1-2, the full variable domain is NAGVMQNPRHLVRRRGQEARLRCSPMKGHSHVYWYRQLPEEGLKFMVYLQKENIIDESGMPKERFSAEFPKEGPSILRIQQVVRGDSAAYFCASSPYRDGYTFGSGTRLTVV.

V and J are TRBV29-1 and TRBJ2-7, with 8 bases identical to TRBD1. Germline V gene data show CDR1 as SQVTM and CDR2 as ANQGSEA. This CDR3 contains 14 residues. Losses at the gene ends were 4 bases for V and 3 bases for J; bases not matched to a gene: 8. CDR3 loop: CSVAGTGAYYEQYF. As DNA, the CDR3 is TGCAGCGTTGCCGGGACAGGCGCCTACTACGAGCAGTACTTC.

Remarks on this clonotype: This may be a read error, as it is one base from a much larger clone. This sequence joins TRBV7-6 and TRBJ2-3, with 9 bases matching TRBD2. Germline CDR1 and CDR2: SGHVS and FNYEAQ. J gave up 2 bases and V 7 bases, and 4 bases lay outside the gene matches. This CDR3 spans 14 amino acids. In DNA, the CDR3 is TGTGCCAGCACCCGGACTAGCGACACAGATACGCAGTATTTT. It specifies CASTRTSDTDTQYF.

A note on this clonotype: A much larger clone is a single base away; this may be a read error. The V gene is TRBV6-5, the J gene TRBJ2-1; possible D gene TRBD1, 6 bases. Germline lookup yields CDR1 MNHEY and CDR2 SVGAGI. CDR3 size: 16 residues. Trimming left V 6 bases short and J 6 bases short, with 21 bases between. The CDR3 sequence is CASSSPGDRRGNEQFF. The CDR3, as DNA: TGTGCCAGCAGCTCTCCAGGGGACCGCAGGGGCAATGAGCAGTTCTTC.

Points on this clonotype: A much larger clone sits a single nucleotide away, making a read error possible. The chain has TRBV6-2 or TRBV6-3 and TRBJ2-1; TRBD1 aligns across 10 bases. V shed 3 bases, J shed 10 bases, and the junction held 6 bases outside the gene matches. The CDR3 runs to 14 residues. Germline V gene sequence: CDR1 MNHEY, CDR2 SVGEGT. The CDR3 here is CASSYGQGVHEQFF. The DNA of the CDR3 is TGTGCCAGCAGTTATGGACAGGGGGTACACGAGCAGTTCTTC.

With regard to this clonotype: This sequence may be a read error, since a much larger clone differs from it by one base. The conserved closing phenylalanine or tryptophan is absent in this CDR3, likely reflecting a read error. CDR3 in DNA: TGTGCCAGCAGCTGGGACAGGGGTGGTACGCAGTATTCT. Its protein product is CASSWDRGGTQYS. The V gene is TRBV6-5, the J gene TRBJ2-3; 10 bases are a match to TRBD1. The trim removed 6 bases at V and 8 bases at J, leaving 5 bases unmatched. This CDR3 has 13 residues. The germline CDR1 and CDR2 sequences are MNHEY and SVGAGI.

This clonotype was seen just once. This sequence joins TRBV7-3 and TRBJ2-1; TRBD2 agrees at 7 bases. CDR3 length equals 14 residues. The germline V gene encodes CDR1 SGHTA and CDR2 FQGTGA. Trimming removed 3 bases from V and 5 bases from J; junction bases left unmatched: 4. The CDR3 spells CASSFGGSNNEQFF. The DNA of the CDR3 is TGTGCCAGCAGCTTCGGCGGGAGTAACAATGAGCAGTTCTTC.

This clonotype came up a few times. This may arise from a read error, as a much more abundant clone is one base away. The chain recombines TRBV27 with TRBJ2-3; D possibly corresponds to TRBD1 (6 bases). The CDR3 has 13 amino acids. Trimming pared 5 bases from V and 4 bases from J, leaving 10 bases between. Germline V gene lookup returns CDR1 MNHEY and CDR2 SMNVEV (reference sequence). The CDR3, as DNA: TGTGCCAGCAGTCTAGAGGGGGCAGATACGCAGTATTTT. It translates to CASSLEGADTQYF.

This clonotype was found many times. V gene TRBV4-3 combines with J gene TRBJ2-1; tentatively, D is TRBD1 or TRBD2 (5 bases each). Germline V CDR1 and CDR2: LGHNA, YSLEER. This CDR3 has 16 residues. The ends were cut back, 1 base at V and 7 bases at J, with 17 bases in the middle. CDR3 coding DNA: TGCGCCAGCAGCCAAGCGGGAAACCAGGGATGGAATGAGCAGTTCTTC. Its translation is CASSQAGNQGWNEQFF.

This clonotype has a count of ten or more. The chain combines TRBV7-2 with TRBJ2-1; D is perhaps TRBD2 (6 bases). The germline V gene has CDR1 SGHTA and CDR2 FQGNSA. The CDR3 totals 17 residues. Trimming took 0 bases from V and 3 from J, leaving 15 bases between them. CDR3 bases: TGTGCCAGCAGCTTAGCGGGAGGCCTCTCCAACTACAATGAGCAGTTCTTC. Its protein is CASSLAGGLSNYNEQFF.

This clonotype has only a few counts. CDR3 sequence (DNA): TGTGCCAGCAGCCAAGATAGAGAGGGACTAGCGGGAGTCAGGTACTTC. It codes for CASSQDREGLAGVRYF. The chain joins TRBV4-2 to TRBJ2-7, with TRBD2 identical over 14 bases. V gave up 0 bases and J gave up 12 bases; unmatched junction bases: 10. From germline, CDR1 is LGHNA and CDR2 YNFKEQ. This CDR3 comprises 16 residues.

Remarks on this clonotype: This may arise from a read error, as a much more abundant clone is one base away. The rearrangement uses TRBV28 and TRBJ2-1; the match to TRBD2 covers 9 bases. The germline gives CDR1 MDHEN, CDR2 SYDVKM. V lost 5 bases, J lost 4 bases, and 6 bases stayed unmatched. The CDR3 consists of 15 residues. The CDR3 DNA is TGTGCCAGCAGTGCTAGCGGGGAGCGGTACAATGAGCAGTTCTTC. This translates into CASSASGERYNEQFF.

There are a few counts of this clonotype. The chain has TRBV28 and TRBJ1-6; D is undetermined. Between the trimmed V and J ends, which lost 6 bases and 7 bases, there was a span of 10 bases. Germline V gene data show CDR1 as MDHEN and CDR2 as SYDVKM. CDR3 length equals 13 residues. CDR3 in amino acids: CASRHRQNSPLHF. The CDR3 DNA follows: TGTGCCAGCAGACACCGACAAAATTCACCCCTCCACTTT.